Listed below are T cell receptor beta chains from one sample, sequenced in a study of pediatric ulcerative colitis. The table came from immunoSEQ multiplex PCR; TCRdb's copy has only in-frame clones and leaves some out. The repertoire holds roughly 19,000 clones, with roughly 80% as singletons. Specimen: gut tissue. All receptors derive from a boy younger than 18 with moderate ulcerative colitis. CDR3s include the opening cysteine and the closing phenylalanine or tryptophan. The size field is filled for only some rows; it gives once, few, many or a size class.

v_call: TRBV4-1; clone_size: medium-sized; j_call: TRBJ1-1; cdr3_aa: CASSLTASMNTEAFF
v_call: TRBV9; clone_size: large; j_call: TRBJ1-1; cdr3_aa: CASSVDDTLGNTEAFF
v_call: TRBV6-1; clone_size: -; j_call: TRBJ1-5; cdr3_aa: CASSEVGVSNQPQHF
v_call: TRBV7-2; clone_size: -; j_call: TRBJ1-5; cdr3_aa: CASSLTGSGGPGPQHF
v_call: TRBV10-3; clone_size: -; j_call: TRBJ2-7; cdr3_aa: CAISGRNRTGTTYEQYF
v_call: TRBV9; clone_size: -; j_call: TRBJ2-7; cdr3_aa: CASSVGETSGRGVQYF
v_call: TRBV27; clone_size: -; j_call: TRBJ1-6; cdr3_aa: CASSLAQSSYNSPLHF
v_call: TRBV7-8; clone_size: -; j_call: TRBJ1-5; cdr3_aa: CASSLGKGQPQHF
v_call: TRBV5-6; clone_size: -; j_call: TRBJ1-2; cdr3_aa: CASSSQRDGDDYGYTF
v_call: TRBV11-3; clone_size: -; j_call: TRBJ2-3; cdr3_aa: CASSYSGLLGTDTQYF
v_call: TRBV29-1; clone_size: -; j_call: TRBJ1-2; cdr3_aa: CSAPVGDYGYTF
v_call: TRBV5-4; clone_size: -; j_call: TRBJ2-5; cdr3_aa: CASSWTGGRGLQETQYF
v_call: TRBV7-6; clone_size: few; j_call: TRBJ2-3; cdr3_aa: CASSLVQVDTQYF
v_call: TRBV10-2; clone_size: -; j_call: TRBJ2-1; cdr3_aa: CASSEEGLAFYNEQFF
v_call: TRBV7-2; clone_size: -; j_call: TRBJ2-7; cdr3_aa: CASSLFVGGNYEQYF
v_call: TRBV19; clone_size: once; j_call: TRBJ1-5; cdr3_aa: CASSRTGTNQPQHF
v_call: TRBV9; clone_size: -; j_call: TRBJ1-2; cdr3_aa: CASSVEGLYGYTF
v_call: TRBV18; clone_size: -; j_call: TRBJ1-5; cdr3_aa: CASSPRDRRFGNQPQHF
v_call: TRBV15; clone_size: -; j_call: TRBJ1-2; cdr3_aa: CATSRKTGGLQQNYGYTF
v_call: TRBV4-1; clone_size: -; j_call: TRBJ1-1; cdr3_aa: CASSLEIGKTEAFF
v_call: TRBV6-5; clone_size: -; j_call: TRBJ2-7; cdr3_aa: CASSYSNVKVYEQYF
v_call: TRBV4-3; clone_size: -; j_call: TRBJ2-2; cdr3_aa: CASRPFAGSTGELFF
v_call: TRBV5-1; clone_size: -; j_call: TRBJ2-3; cdr3_aa: CASSLSGVIDTQYF
v_call: TRBV7-8; clone_size: -; j_call: TRBJ1-1; cdr3_aa: CASSNSRVRNTEAFF
v_call: TRBV27; clone_size: -; j_call: TRBJ1-2; cdr3_aa: CASRTRREGYGYTF
v_call: TRBV15; clone_size: -; j_call: TRBJ2-1; cdr3_aa: CATSRASINEQFF
v_call: TRBV29-1; clone_size: -; j_call: TRBJ2-5; cdr3_aa: CSVEAQAEETQYF
v_call: TRBV5-1; clone_size: -; j_call: TRBJ2-5; cdr3_aa: CASSPLTGSGQETQYF
v_call: TRBV11-3; clone_size: -; j_call: TRBJ2-1; cdr3_aa: CASSSSGGNNEQFF
v_call: TRBV29-1; clone_size: -; j_call: TRBJ2-4; cdr3_aa: CSVGIGMGNIQYF
v_call: TRBV11-2; clone_size: -; j_call: TRBJ2-3; cdr3_aa: CASSLAGAGTDTQYF
v_call: TRBV18; clone_size: -; j_call: TRBJ1-1; cdr3_aa: CASYGQFYRSTEAFF
v_call: TRBV5-1; clone_size: -; j_call: TRBJ2-7; cdr3_aa: CASSETGTASYEQYF
v_call: TRBV5-4; clone_size: -; j_call: TRBJ1-4; cdr3_aa: CASSLEGVGEKLFF
v_call: TRBV7-8; clone_size: -; j_call: TRBJ1-2; cdr3_aa: CASSLLPRRIYGYTF
v_call: TRBV7-9; clone_size: -; j_call: TRBJ2-3; cdr3_aa: CASSPGAGVGTDTQYF
v_call: TRBV5-4; clone_size: -; j_call: TRBJ2-7; cdr3_aa: CASSPRDRRFPEQYF
v_call: TRBV25-1; clone_size: -; j_call: TRBJ1-1; cdr3_aa: CASSPYGGVPNTEAFF
v_call: TRBV30; clone_size: -; j_call: TRBJ2-2; cdr3_aa: CAWSGRAPGELFF
v_call: TRBV2; clone_size: -; j_call: TRBJ2-7; cdr3_aa: CASSEERGVYEQYF
v_call: TRBV27; clone_size: -; j_call: TRBJ1-1; cdr3_aa: CASSPAYKGTEAFF
v_call: TRBV9; clone_size: -; j_call: TRBJ2-7; cdr3_aa: CASSPGQGAYEQYF
v_call: TRBV12-5; clone_size: -; j_call: TRBJ2-6; cdr3_aa: CASGLGNPGANVLTF
v_call: TRBV27; clone_size: few; j_call: TRBJ2-1; cdr3_aa: CASRSPRDEQFF
v_call: TRBV6-4; clone_size: -; j_call: TRBJ2-2; cdr3_aa: CASSDSGRGENTGELFF
v_call: TRBV30; clone_size: -; j_call: TRBJ1-1; cdr3_aa: CAWSLRGYTEAFF
v_call: TRBV5-6; clone_size: few; j_call: TRBJ1-4; cdr3_aa: CASSLVQGPNEKLFF
v_call: TRBV19; clone_size: -; j_call: TRBJ2-3; cdr3_aa: CASRRAVSTDTQYF
v_call: TRBV7-2; clone_size: -; j_call: TRBJ2-7; cdr3_aa: CASSTGVSNEQYF
v_call: TRBV14; clone_size: -; j_call: TRBJ2-2; cdr3_aa: CASSQGAQGWPGELFF
v_call: TRBV15; clone_size: -; j_call: TRBJ1-1; cdr3_aa: CATSRGGGNTEAFF
v_call: TRBV4-1; clone_size: few; j_call: TRBJ1-2; cdr3_aa: CASSPWTGSNYGYTF